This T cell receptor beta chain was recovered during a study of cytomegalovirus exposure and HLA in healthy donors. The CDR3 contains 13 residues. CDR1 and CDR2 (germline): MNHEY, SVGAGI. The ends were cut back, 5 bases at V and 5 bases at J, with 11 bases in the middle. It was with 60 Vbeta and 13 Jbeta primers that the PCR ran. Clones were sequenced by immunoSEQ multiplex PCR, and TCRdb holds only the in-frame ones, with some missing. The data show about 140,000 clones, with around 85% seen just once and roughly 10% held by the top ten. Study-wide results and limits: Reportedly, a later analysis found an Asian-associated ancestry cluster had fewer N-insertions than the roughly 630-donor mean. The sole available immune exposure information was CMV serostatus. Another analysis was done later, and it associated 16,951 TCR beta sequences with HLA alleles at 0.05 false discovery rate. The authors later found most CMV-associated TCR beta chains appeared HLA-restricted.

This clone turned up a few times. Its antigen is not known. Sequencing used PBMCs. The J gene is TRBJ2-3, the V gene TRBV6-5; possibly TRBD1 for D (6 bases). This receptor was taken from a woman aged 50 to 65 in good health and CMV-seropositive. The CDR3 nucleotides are TGTGCCAGCAGTCTCGTACAGGGAGATACGCAGTATTTT. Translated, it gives CASSLVQGDTQYF.